Listed here are 18 T cell receptor beta chains from one sample, sequenced in a study of shared clonotypes between healthy human individuals. Libraries were prepared by immunoSEQ multiplex PCR; TCRdb keeps only in-frame clonotypes and omits some of them. The sample contains millions of clones, just under 95% of which appear only once. Naive CD8 isolation took CD45RO-negative cells positively selected for CCR7 and excluded terminally differentiated effector memory CD45RA+ cells. What was sequenced was naive CD8+ T cells sorted from blood. These receptors were taken from a young man in good health.

This clone was counted a single time. The rearrangement uses TRBV9 and TRBJ2-1, with D possibly matching TRBD1 (6 bases). Trimming left V 0 bases short and J 3 bases short, with 16 bases between. The CDR3 length is 17 residues. Looked up from germline, CDR1 is SGDLS and CDR2 is YYNGEE. CDR3 bases: TGTGCCAGCAGCGTAGAGGTCAGGCAGGGGAGCTACAATGAGCAGTTCTTC. Amino acid sequence: CASSVEVRQGSYNEQFF. Using reference TRBV9 and TRBJ2-1 for the parts outside the CDR3, the full variable domain is DSGVTQTPKHLITATGQRVTLRCSPRSGDLSVYWYQQSLDQGLQFLIQYYNGEERAKGNILERFSAQQFPDLHSELNLSSLELGDSALYFCASSVEVRQGSYNEQFFGPGTRLTVL.

The genes are TRBV6-5 and TRBJ2-7; 12 bases map to TRBD2. Germline V lookup: CDR1 MNHEY, CDR2 SVGAGI. CDR3 length equals 13 residues. With V trimmed by 5 bases and J by 5 bases, 1 base remained unmatched. CDR3 protein: CASSRLAGDEQYF. The CDR3 coding sequence is TGTGCCAGCAGTCGACTAGCGGGGGACGAGCAGTACTTC.

The chain employs TRBV11-3 and TRBJ2-7, with 9 bases that match TRBD1. This CDR3 is 14 amino acids long. CDR1 and CDR2 (germline): SGHNT, YENEEA. V lost 5 bases and J lost 9; bases outside the gene matches: 11. CDR3: CASSQGTGSAAQYF. CDR3 DNA sequence: TGTGCCAGCAGCCAAGGGACAGGGAGCGCGGCGCAGTACTTC.

V usage is TRBV19 and J usage is TRBJ2-2; the match to TRBD1 covers 9 bases. This CDR3 contains 18 residues. Trimming cost V 5 bases and J 3 bases; bases outside gene matches: 13. Germline CDR1 and CDR2: LNHDA and SQIVND (reference sequence). In nucleotides, the CDR3 is TGTGCCAGTAGTTTCCTTAACAGGGGGCATGTAGACACCGGGGAGCTGTTTTTT. Translation: CASSFLNRGHVDTGELFF.

J is TRBJ2-2 and V is TRBV9; D remains unclear. Germline assignment: CDR1 SGDLS and CDR2 YYNGEE. The CDR3 spans 13 residues. V was pared by 2 bases and J by 8 bases, with 10 bases between. CDR3: CASSVLMSGELFF. For the CDR3, the DNA is TGTGCCAGCAGCGTCTTGATGTCGGGGGAGCTGTTTTTT.

The chain employs TRBV7-9 and TRBJ2-5; D not resolved. The CDR3 covers 13 residues. Trimming removed 6 bases at V and 0 bases at J, with 8 bases between. CDR1 is SEHNR and CDR2 is FQNEAQ in the germline V gene (reference sequence). CDR3 bases: TGTGCCAGCAGTCCAGAGTACCAAGAGACCCAGTACTTC. This sequence encodes CASSPEYQETQYF.

The chain couples TRBV6-6 to TRBJ1-4, with D unresolved. The germline V gene encodes CDR1 MNHNY and CDR2 SVGAGI (reference sequence). The CDR3 has 13 residues. The V end was cut by 2 bases, the J end by 8 bases, with 9 bases between. CDR3 DNA sequence: TGTGCCAGCAGTTACCTGGGGTGGGAAAAACTGTTTTTT. This gives the protein CASSYLGWEKLFF.

The V gene is TRBV5-6, the J gene TRBJ1-5; perhaps TRBD1 as D (5 bases). Germline-derived CDR1 and CDR2 are SGHDT and YYEEEE. V was clipped by 3 bases and J by 1 base, with 5 bases between them. CDR3 length: 13 amino acids. CDR3 DNA sequence: TGTGCCAGCAGCTGGGGGAGCAATCAGCCCCAGCATTTT. This codes for CASSWGSNQPQHF. The full variable domain, completed using reference TRBV5-6 and TRBJ1-5, is DAGVTQSPTHLIKTRGQQVTLRCSPKSGHDTVSWYQQALGQGPQFIFQYYEEEERQRGNFPDRFSGHQFPNYSSELNVNALLLGDSALYLCASSWGSNQPQHFGDGTRLSIL.

This chain connects TRBV13 to TRBJ2-2; 7 bases fit TRBD1. V dropped 0 bases and J dropped 2; count of bases not matched to a gene: 6. From germline, CDR1 is PRHDT and CDR2 FYEKMQ (reference sequence). This CDR3 is 17 amino acids long. Here the CDR3 reads CASSLGVTGLNTGELFF. Written as DNA, the CDR3 is TGTGCCAGCAGCTTAGGCGTGACAGGGTTAAACACCGGGGAGCTGTTTTTT.

The chain recombines TRBV19 with TRBJ2-7; maybe TRBD2 (6 bases). The CDR3 spans 17 residues. V was pared by 0 bases and J by 1 base, with 16 bases between. Germline V gene lookup returns CDR1 LNHDA and CDR2 SQIVND (reference sequence). Written as DNA, the CDR3 is TGTGCCAGTAGTATAGACGGGACTCCTCTACCATCCTACGAGCAGTACTTC. This translates into CASSIDGTPLPSYEQYF. The variable domain in full, with the rest retrieved from reference TRBV19 and TRBJ2-7, is DGGITQSPKYLFRKEGQNVTLSCEQNLNHDAMYWYRQDPGQGLRLIYYSQIVNDFQKGDIAEGYSVSREKKESFPLTVTSAQKNPTAFYLCASSIDGTPLPSYEQYFGPGTRLTVT.

The chain is built from TRBV7-6 and TRBJ2-7, with D hard to call. Trimming took off 0 bases at V and 6 bases at J, with 6 bases between the two ends. This CDR3 region has 12 residues. Looked up from germline, CDR1 is SGHVS and CDR2 is FNYEAQ. The chain's CDR3 is CASSLAQSEQYF. CDR3 DNA: TGTGCCAGCAGCTTAGCCCAGAGCGAGCAGTACTTC.

The V call is TRBV27, the J call TRBJ2-3; 8 bases are a match to TRBD2. J was trimmed by 4 bases and V by 1 base; bases with no gene match: 7. Per the germline V gene, CDR1 is MNHEY and CDR2 is SMNVEV (reference sequence). There are 16 residues in the CDR3. CDR3 DNA sequence: TGTGCCAGCAGTTTATATGGGGCGGGGGGCTCAGATACGCAGTATTTT. Its translation is CASSLYGAGGSDTQYF.

This chain uses TRBV6-1 with TRBJ2-3, with unresolved D. The V and J ends lost 4 bases and 0 bases respectively, with 14 bases between them. Germline CDR1 MNHNS, CDR2 SASEGT. The CDR3 length is 16 residues. CDR3 sequence: CASSVRGSISTDTQYF. The CDR3 bases are TGTGCCAGCAGTGTGCGAGGTAGCATTAGCACAGATACGCAGTATTTT.

This sequence joins TRBV6-6 and TRBJ2-5; 9 nucleotides line up with TRBD1. Trimming removed 5 bases from V and 5 bases from J; junction bases left unmatched: 6. Looked up from germline, CDR1 is MNHNY and CDR2 is SVGAGI (reference sequence). The CDR3 is 14 residues long. CDR3 amino acids: CASSPTGGWETQYF. CDR3 nucleotide sequence: TGTGCCAGCAGTCCTACAGGGGGCTGGGAGACCCAGTACTTC.

Points on this clone: One end of the junction is discordant with germline, which a read error may explain. The chain joins TRBV7-2 to TRBJ1-2; 7 nucleotides line up with TRBD1. The CDR3 covers 17 residues. CDR1 is SGHTA and CDR2 is FQGNSA in the germline V gene. The CDR3 DNA follows: TGTGCCAGCAGCTTCCCCGGCCTAAGGACAGGCAACTATGGCCACACCTTC. It codes for CASSFPGLRTGNYGHTF.

This sequence joins TRBV7-9 and TRBJ2-1, with TRBD1 matching over 7 bases. The CDR3 runs to 16 residues. The V gene's germline CDR1 is SEHNR and CDR2 FQNEAQ (reference sequence). The junction had 7 bases not matched to a gene; V was cut back by 1 base and J by 4 bases. CDR3 sequence reads: CASSLGTGEYYNEQFF. In DNA form, the CDR3 reads TGTGCCAGCAGCTTAGGGACAGGAGAGTATTACAATGAGCAGTTCTTC. Full variable domain (missing parts from reference TRBV7-9 and TRBJ2-1): DTGVSQNPRHKITKRGQNVTFRCDPISEHNRLYWYRQTLGQGPEFLTYFQNEAQLEKSRLLSDRFSAERPKGSFSTLEIQRTEQGDSAMYLCASSLGTGEYYNEQFFGPGTRLTVL.

As concerns this clone: Other DNA sequences of this sample code for an identical CDR3. The rearrangement uses TRBV4-1 and TRBJ2-7; unclear D gene. CDR3 size: 12 residues. The germline V and J ends were trimmed by 4 bases and 2 bases, with 6 bases remaining between them. Per germline, CDR1 MGHRA and CDR2 YSYEKL. CDR3 sequence: CASSRGAYEQYF. The DNA for the CDR3 is TGCGCCAGCAGCCGGGGTGCCTACGAGCAGTACTTC.

A single count supports this clone. The chain recombines TRBV6-5 with TRBJ2-7; D gene ambiguous. V lost 2 bases and J 3 bases, leaving 14 bases between the germline ends. Germline V lookup: CDR1 MNHEY, CDR2 SVGAGI. CDR3 length: 15 residues. CDR3 loop: CASSYADGWLYEQYF. DNA of the CDR3: TGTGCCAGCAGTTACGCGGACGGATGGCTCTACGAGCAGTACTTC.